Described below is a single T cell receptor (beta chain) sequence and its context. What it binds is not known. The data originate from a study of CD8+CD57+ T cells in acquired aplastic anemia. The overall study: An average of around 3.5 ug of DNA was obtained from sorted CD4+ and CD8+ cells. Overall study findings and caveats: It was found that more than 25 CD8+ CDR3 sequences were shared between patients and controls. Patient and control CD8+ Simpson's diversity was not significantly different.

Genomic DNA constituted the template upon which TCR beta VDJ and CDR3 profiling was performed. TCRdb processed the reads anew with MiXCR; each CDR3 protein has one entry. The table includes roughly 250,000 distinct CDR3 sequences, roughly 80% detected once. The patients chosen for sequencing had shown expansion of CD8+CD57+ cells (detected by flow cytometry). The blood sampling took place in patients who had so far received no therapy. CDR1 and CDR2 (germline): LNHDA, SQIVND (reference sequence). The length of the CDR3 is 15 residues. The clonotype comes from a human donor with aplastic anemia. Sequencing was carried out using sorted CD4+, CD8+, or CD8+CD57+ T cells (not recorded which) from PBMCs. The gene calls are TRBV19 and TRBJ2-5; 9 positions match TRBD1. TRBJ1-5 explains the end of the DNA better; the J call may be wrong. DNA for the CDR3: TGTGCCAGTAGTCCCCGACAGGGGGTTAGGGAGCCCCAGCATTTT. This translates into CASSPRQGVREPQHF.